Each of the 8 T cell receptor beta chains below was sequenced from the same sample in a study of OX40 agonist ivuxolimab in advanced cancers. TCRdb keeps only in-frame clones here, not all; method: immunoSEQ multiplex PCR. The table has about 41,000 clones, about 81% seen once. Specimen: CD4+ or CD8+ T cells sorted from blood, collected in a trial of the OX40 agonist ivuxolimab. The receptors shown here come from an adult with an advanced solid tumor such as melanoma, head and neck, liver or kidney cancer.

The chain has TRBV5-1 and TRBJ2-5; possibly TRBD2 for D (5 bases). The CDR3 is made up of 13 amino acids. V was shortened by 0 bases and J by 3 bases, with 6 bases between the two germline ends. Germline loops: CDR1 SGHRS, CDR2 YFSETQ. The CDR3 protein is CASSLVGKETQYF. The CDR3, as DNA: TGCGCCAGCAGCTTGGTCGGGAAAGAGACCCAGTACTTC.

This clone was seen a handful of times. The rearrangement links TRBV5-1 to TRBJ2-1, with D maybe TRBD2 (6 bases). V shed 4 bases and J shed 0 bases, with 11 bases lying between them. The CDR3 extends over 15 amino acids. Germline CDR1 is SGHRS and CDR2 is YFSETQ. CDR3 sequence reads: CASSLIADSYNEQFF. The CDR3 nucleotides read TGCGCCAGCAGCCTCATAGCGGACTCCTACAATGAGCAGTTCTTC.

The chain uses TRBV29-1 and TRBJ2-3; 9 bases line up with TRBD2. The CDR3 sequence is 15 residues long. The V and J ends lost 1 base and 2 bases, in that order; junction bases with no gene match: 4. Germline CDR1 reads SQVTM; CDR2 reads ANQGSEA. The CDR3 region is CSVEGGRDDTDTQYF. CDR3 DNA sequence: TGCAGCGTTGAAGGCGGGAGGGACGACACAGATACGCAGTATTTT.

The J gene is TRBJ2-1, the V gene TRBV4-2; the match to TRBD2 covers 9 bases. J lost 4 bases, V lost 1 base, and 8 bases had no gene match. This CDR3 is 17 amino acids long. Germline V CDR1 and CDR2: LGHNA, YNFKEQ. The CDR3 DNA is TGTGCCAGCAGCCAAGTAAGGGCGGGAGGGGAATACAATGAGCAGTTCTTC. Translation: CASSQVRAGGEYNEQFF.

The chain joins TRBV6-5 to TRBJ2-7; 7 bases agree with TRBD2. Germline CDR1 MNHEY, CDR2 SVGAGI. There are 15 residues in the CDR3. After removal of 0 bases from V and 0 bases from J, the junction contained 2 bases not matched to a gene. The CDR3 sequence is CASSYSGEGSYEQYF. CDR3 sequence (DNA): TGTGCCAGCAGTTACTCCGGGGAGGGCTCCTACGAGCAGTACTTC.

The CDR3 DNA is TGCAGCGTGGACGGCCTGGGCCAAGAGACCCAGTACTTC. This gives the protein CSVDGLGQETQYF. This chain uses TRBV29-1 with TRBJ2-5; no definite D call. CDR1 and CDR2 from the germline V gene are SQVTM and ANQGSEA. V lost 6 bases and J lost 1, with 12 bases in between. The CDR3 totals 13 residues.

The gene calls are TRBV5-1 and TRBJ1-1; D may be TRBD1 (5 bases). V lost 4 bases and J lost 0, with 10 bases in between. The CDR3 is 14 amino acids. Germline V gene lookup returns CDR1 SGHRS and CDR2 YFSETQ. The CDR3 DNA reads TGCGCCAGCAGCCCGGGACTTATGAACACTGAAGCTTTCTTT. This gives the protein CASSPGLMNTEAFF.

The chain combines TRBV19 with TRBJ1-1; TRBD1 matches at 9 bases. V was pared by 3 bases and J by 6 bases, with 2 bases of the junction left unmatched. Looked up from germline, CDR1 is LNHDA and CDR2 is SQIVND (reference sequence). This CDR3 has 13 residues. The CDR3: CASSIGTGSEAFF. The CDR3 bases are TGTGCCAGTAGTATTGGGACAGGGTCTGAAGCTTTCTTT.